A single sample gave rise to the 22 T cell receptor beta chains below, sequenced in a study of cytomegalovirus exposure and HLA in healthy donors. PCR was performed using 60 Vbeta and 13 Jbeta primers. The data were produced by immunoSEQ multiplex PCR, yet TCRdb's version contains in-frame clones alone and is incomplete. Seen here are 20,000 to 25,000 clones, roughly 80% observed once, and the top ten hold approximately 7.4%. The material sequenced was PBMCs. The origin of the receptors is a man in his 60s in good health and CMV-seronegative.

The chain couples TRBV18 to TRBJ2-2; TRBD1 aligns across 10 bases. CDR1 KGHSH and CDR2 LQKENI come from the germline V gene. The CDR3 has 15 residues. Trimming took 0 bases from V and 6 from J; bases not matched to a gene: 1. This CDR3 is CASSPPGTGAGELFF. The CDR3 nucleotides read TGTGCCAGCTCACCACCCGGGACAGGGGCCGGGGAGCTGTTTTTT.

The chain joins TRBV19 to TRBJ2-3, with D possibly being TRBD2 (6 bases). Trimming pared 5 bases from V and 0 bases from J, leaving 15 bases between. The germline CDR1 and CDR2 sequences are LNHDA and SQIVND (reference sequence). The CDR3 extends over 16 amino acids. This CDR3 reads CASSARLVSSTDTQYF. CDR3 bases: TGTGCCAGTAGTGCCCGACTAGTTTCTAGCACAGATACGCAGTATTTT.

The chain employs TRBV28 and TRBJ2-6, with TRBD2 identical over 7 bases. The germline V gene encodes CDR1 MDHEN and CDR2 SYDVKM. The ends lost 5 bases at V and 4 bases at J; junction bases unmatched: 5. The CDR3 consists of 15 residues. The CDR3 spells CASSPGLLGANVLTF. The CDR3 bases are TGTGCCAGCAGTCCGGGACTATTAGGGGCCAACGTCCTGACTTTC.

The genes are TRBV27 and TRBJ2-5; maybe TRBD2 (6 bases). The CDR3 totals 12 residues. Germline loops: CDR1 MNHEY, CDR2 SMNVEV (reference sequence). The V end was cut by 5 bases, the J end by 4 bases, with 8 bases between. The CDR3 DNA reads TGTGCCAGCAGTCTTAGCGGAGAGACCCAGTACTTC. It specifies CASSLSGETQYF.

V gene TRBV5-1 combines with J gene TRBJ2-2; D remains unclear. This CDR3 has 15 amino acids. Germline CDR1 SGHRS, CDR2 YFSETQ. The germline V and J ends were trimmed by 2 bases and 7 bases, with 15 bases remaining between them. The CDR3 here is CASSFPGSGNGELFF. CDR3 sequence (DNA): TGCGCCAGCAGCTTTCCGGGTTCGGGTAACGGGGAGCTGTTTTTT. The complete variable domain, with remaining parts taken from reference TRBV5-1 and TRBJ2-2, reads KAGVTQTPRYLIKTRGQQVTLSCSPISGHRSVSWYQQTPGQGLQFLFEYFSETQRNKGNFPGRFSGRQFSNSRSEMNVSTLELGDSALYLCASSFPGSGNGELFFGEGSRLTVL.

The gene calls are TRBV7-6 and TRBJ2-1, with 13 bases aligning to TRBD2. The junction had 12 bases not matched to a gene; V was cut back by 5 bases and J by 5 bases. From germline, CDR1 is SGHVS and CDR2 FNYEAQ. The CDR3 extends over 18 amino acids. The CDR3, as DNA: TGTGCCAGCAGCCTGGATCGGACTAGCGGGGGCCTCAACAATGAGCAGTTCTTC. It encodes CASSLDRTSGGLNNEQFF.

This clone was found a few times. The V gene is TRBV7-2, the J gene TRBJ2-2; 7 bases line up with TRBD2. This CDR3 is built from 15 residues. V lost 5 bases and J lost 5; bases outside the gene matches: 8. Per the germline V gene, CDR1 is SGHTA and CDR2 is FQGNSA. The CDR3 loop reads CASSPRSGKTGELFF. In DNA form, the CDR3 reads TGTGCCAGCAGCCCCAGAAGCGGGAAGACCGGGGAGCTGTTTTTT.

This clone was seen more than once but under ten times. The chain is built from TRBV6-5 and TRBJ1-3; D is unclear. V was trimmed by 6 bases and J by 9 bases, leaving 15 bases between them. Germline V gene data show CDR1 as MNHEY and CDR2 as SVGAGI. The CDR3 length is 13 residues. CDR3 in amino acids: CASSYDLRGTIYF. The DNA of the CDR3 is TGTGCCAGCAGCTACGACCTGCGGGGCACCATATATTTT.

The V gene is TRBV4-3, the J gene TRBJ2-3, with 8 bases that match TRBD2. The J segment lost 4 bases and the V segment lost 4 bases, leaving 7 bases of the junction unmatched. Per the germline V gene, CDR1 is LGHNA and CDR2 is YSLEER. This CDR3 is built from 15 residues. CDR3 nucleotide sequence: TGCGCCAGCAGCCCTGGACTAGCCGATCCAGATACGCAGTATTTT. Encoded protein: CASSPGLADPDTQYF.

In DNA, the CDR3 is TGTGCCAGCTCCGCACTAGCGGGAGGGCCCACAGATACGCAGTATTTT. It is translated as CASSALAGGPTDTQYF. V gene TRBV18 combines with J gene TRBJ2-3; 13 positions agree with TRBD2. The CDR3 has 16 amino acids. Germline values: CDR1 KGHSH, CDR2 LQKENI. V shed 6 bases and J 2 bases; nucleotides not matched to a gene: 5.

The J gene is TRBJ2-3, the V gene TRBV28; the D gene is possibly TRBD1 (6 bases). CDR1 is MDHEN, CDR2 SYDVKM, per germline. This CDR3 has 14 residues. V shed 6 bases and J shed 1 base, with 11 bases lying between them. The CDR3 DNA reads as TGTGCCAGCAGCGCCCCAGGGGGCACAGATACGCAGTATTTT. It codes for CASSAPGGTDTQYF. Full variable domain (outside the CDR3, taken from reference TRBV28 and TRBJ2-3): DVKVTQSSRYLVKRTGEKVFLECVQDMDHENMFWYRQDPGLGLRLIYFSYDVKMKEKGDIPEGYSVSREKKERFSLILESASTNQTSMYLCASSAPGGTDTQYFGPGTRLTVL.

V usage is TRBV6-5 and J usage is TRBJ1-5; D is unresolved. V lost 2 bases to trimming and J lost 7 bases, with 12 bases between them. The CDR3 sequence is 14 residues long. The V gene's germline CDR1 is MNHEY and CDR2 SVGAGI. The CDR3 protein is CASSYRSFGQPQHF. In DNA form, the CDR3 reads TGTGCCAGCAGTTACCGGAGTTTTGGGCAGCCCCAGCATTTT.

This clone was seen only a few times. The chain uses TRBV7-3 and TRBJ2-5, with 8 bases identical to TRBD2. The germline V gene has CDR1 SGHTA and CDR2 FQGTGA. V shed 4 bases, J shed 5 bases, and the junction held 12 bases outside the gene matches. This CDR3 is 16 amino acids long. CDR3 DNA sequence: TGTGCCAGCAGCTCTGGGGTAGCGGGATCTTACGAGACCCAGTACTTC. Translation: CASSSGVAGSYETQYF.

This rearrangement joins TRBV5-4 to TRBJ2-3; D is uncertain. CDR1 SGHNT and CDR2 YYREEE come from the germline V gene (reference sequence). The CDR3 runs 13 residues. V dropped 6 bases and J dropped 0 bases, with 8 bases sitting between them. CDR3 sequence: CASTQFSTDTQYF. CDR3 in DNA: TGTGCCAGCACCCAATTTAGCACAGATACGCAGTATTTT.

V usage is TRBV11-2 and J usage is TRBJ1-6, with D possibly TRBD1 on 6 matching bases. This CDR3 comprises 14 residues. With 3 bases removed from V and 5 bases from J, the gap between germline ends came to 8 bases. The germline V gene has CDR1 SGHAT and CDR2 FQNNGV. Written as DNA, the CDR3 is TGTGCCAGCAGCTTGTACAGGGATAATTCACCCCTCCACTTT. Protein product: CASSLYRDNSPLHF.

This chain joins TRBV4-3 and TRBJ1-1; a weak D match, TRBD1 (6 bases). V lost 1 base, J lost 5 bases, and 8 bases lay in between. Germline CDR1 reads LGHNA; CDR2 reads YSLEER. The CDR3 has 13 amino acids. The CDR3 DNA sequence: TGCGCCAGCAGCCAAGTTAGGGGGACTGAAGCTTTCTTT. Its translation is CASSQVRGTEAFF.

V and J are TRBV9 and TRBJ2-7; 7 nucleotides agree with TRBD1. Germline lookup yields CDR1 SGDLS and CDR2 YYNGEE. The CDR3 contains 14 residues. Losses at the gene ends were 4 bases for V and 0 bases for J; bases not matched to a gene: 4. The chain's CDR3 is CASSLQGSSYEQYF. The CDR3 DNA follows: TGTGCCAGCAGCTTACAGGGGAGCTCCTACGAGCAGTACTTC.

This clone was seen a handful of times. J is TRBJ2-3 and V is TRBV6-5; D might be TRBD2 (5 bases). The CDR3 totals 14 residues. The germline gives CDR1 MNHEY, CDR2 SVGAGI. Trimming pared 2 bases from V and 6 bases from J, leaving 12 bases between. CDR3 bases: TGTGCCAGCAGTTACGGTGGGAGTCAGGATACGCAGTATTTT. As protein: CASSYGGSQDTQYF.

The chain links TRBV28 to TRBJ1-1; D unclear. Germline V lookup: CDR1 MDHEN, CDR2 SYDVKM. CDR3 length: 13 residues. V was trimmed by 7 bases and J by 4 bases, leaving 13 bases between them. CDR3 bases: TGTGCCAGCACTCGGGGAGTCGGCACTGAAGCTTTCTTT. Translated, it gives CASTRGVGTEAFF. Looking up the rest from reference TRBV28 and TRBJ1-1 gives the full variable domain: DVKVTQSSRYLVKRTGEKVFLECVQDMDHENMFWYRQDPGLGLRLIYFSYDVKMKEKGDIPEGYSVSREKKERFSLILESASTNQTSMYLCASTRGVGTEAFFGQGTRLTVV.

The chain is built from TRBV6-5 and TRBJ1-3; D might be TRBD1 (6 bases). The CDR3 covers 15 residues. Germline lookup yields CDR1 MNHEY and CDR2 SVGAGI. V was shortened by 2 bases and J by 8 bases, with 16 bases between the two germline ends. The chain's CDR3 is CASSYRAGQHHTIYF. The CDR3 DNA is TGTGCCAGCAGTTACCGTGCTGGACAGCATCACACCATATATTTT.

This clone is classed as medium-sized. The CDR3 DNA reads TGCGCCAGCAGCTTGGCCCCTGGGGGCGCTGAAGCTTTCTTT. It is translated as CASSLAPGGAEAFF. The chain combines TRBV5-1 with TRBJ1-1, with D possibly matching TRBD1 (6 bases). The germline V gene has CDR1 SGHRS and CDR2 YFSETQ. The CDR3 is made up of 14 amino acids. The V and J ends lost 0 bases and 6 bases respectively, with 12 bases between them. The full variable domain, completed using reference TRBV5-1 and TRBJ1-1, is KAGVTQTPRYLIKTRGQQVTLSCSPISGHRSVSWYQQTPGQGLQFLFEYFSETQRNKGNFPGRFSGRQFSNSRSEMNVSTLELGDSALYLCASSLAPGGAEAFFGQGTRLTVV.

The rearrangement uses TRBV29-1 and TRBJ2-7, with a weak D call TRBD2 (5 bases). Germline V gives CDR1 SQVTM, CDR2 ANQGSEA. V shed 1 base and J shed 2 bases, with 12 bases lying between them. The CDR3 sequence is 14 residues long. The CDR3 protein is CSVEGGQVTYEQYF. DNA of the CDR3: TGCAGCGTTGAAGGAGGGCAGGTTACCTACGAGCAGTACTTC.